A single sample is the source of the 17 T cell receptor beta chains below, sequenced in a study of beta chain features in type 1 diabetes. These TCRs are of unknown antigen specificity. Sequenced material consisted of expressed TCRB transcripts (all of the isolated RNA was reverse transcribed). Sequenced by immunoSEQ multiplex PCR; TCRdb stores in-frame clones only, minus some. The repertoire holds a few hundred thousand clones, around 15% seen once, with about 0.078% in the top ten. The study's findings and limits: People with Type 1 diabetes carried modestly yet significantly shorter TCRB CDR3s in all four CD4+ subsets.

The sequencing input was naive CD4+ T cells from blood. All receptors come from a man aged 30 to 45 with type 1 diabetes.

CDR3 nucleotides: TGTGCCAGCAGTGAGAGAAGGGGGATTGGGTACGAGCAGTACTTC. Protein: CASSERRGIGYEQYF. The chain joins TRBV25-1 to TRBJ2-7; TRBD1 is a possible D gene (6 bases). The V and J ends lost 3 bases and 4 bases respectively, with 16 bases between them. CDR3 size: 15 residues. Germline values: CDR1 MGHDK, CDR2 SYGVNS.

The chain has TRBV10-3 and TRBJ2-2; D not certain. The CDR3 has 13 residues. V was shortened by 3 bases and J by 2 bases, with 4 bases between the two germline ends. From germline, CDR1 is ENHRY and CDR2 SYGVKD. The CDR3 region is CAISDGNTGELFF. In DNA, the CDR3 is TGTGCCATCAGTGACGGTAACACCGGGGAGCTGTTTTTT.

The chain joins TRBV19 to TRBJ2-1; 11 bases are a match to TRBD2. The V gene end was trimmed by 8 bases and the J gene end by 9 bases; junction bases not matched to a gene: 12. The germline gives CDR1 LNHDA, CDR2 SQIVND (reference sequence). This CDR3 is built from 15 residues. The CDR3 DNA sequence: TGTGCCAGTTCTTCCCTAGCGGGAGGTGTGAGTGAGCAGTTCTTC. Translated: CASSSLAGGVSEQFF.

The table lists this clone with a few counts. This chain links TRBV4-1 with TRBJ2-5; 9 nucleotides match TRBD2. This CDR3 is 18 amino acids long. Germline trimming cut 3 bases from V and 2 bases from J; bases unmatched to any gene: 13. Germline CDR1 MGHRA, CDR2 YSYEKL. The CDR3 nucleotides are TGCGCCAGCAGCCAGGGGACTAGCTGGGGTAGTCGGCAAGAGACCCAGTACTTC. Translating it yields CASSQGTSWGSRQETQYF.

A few counts support this clone. The chain joins TRBV29-1 to TRBJ2-1, with D possibly TRBD1 on 6 matching bases. The V gene lost 3 bases and the J gene lost 8 bases, with 17 bases spanning the gap. The CDR3 covers 14 residues. Germline V CDR1 and CDR2: SQVTM, ANQGSEA. The CDR3 reads CSVDRTVSTHEQFF. CDR3 coding DNA: TGCAGCGTTGATAGGACAGTATCAACTCATGAGCAGTTCTTC.

This clone was seen more than once but under ten times. The sample has other DNA sequences that encode this CDR3 too. In nucleotides, the CDR3 is TGCAGCGTTGGGGACAGTAATCAGCCCCAGCATTTT. This sequence encodes CSVGDSNQPQHF. The chain is built from TRBV29-1 and TRBJ1-5, with 7 bases that match TRBD1. V was clipped by 4 bases and J by 4 bases; unmatched bases: 1. Germline V gives CDR1 SQVTM, CDR2 ANQGSEA. The CDR3 covers 12 residues.

The chain has TRBV9 and TRBJ2-2; perhaps TRBD1 as D (6 bases). This CDR3 is built from 14 residues. V dropped 5 bases and J dropped 4 bases, with 12 bases sitting between them. Germline CDR1 is SGDLS and CDR2 is YYNGEE. CDR3: CASRQGQFTGELFF. Here the CDR3 DNA reads TGTGCCAGCAGACAGGGTCAGTTCACCGGGGAGCTGTTTTTT.

This clone appeared a few times. This chain connects TRBV6-1 to TRBJ2-7; D is unclear. The CDR3 has 11 residues. Germline loops: CDR1 MNHNS, CDR2 SASEGT. Trimming pared 6 bases from V and 9 bases from J, leaving 12 bases between. The CDR3 nucleotides read TGTGCCAGCAGCGACTTAGGCGTGCAGTACTTC. It is translated as CASSDLGVQYF.

J is TRBJ2-1 and V is TRBV5-1, with TRBD2 identical over 14 bases. CDR3 length: 16 amino acids. Germline V CDR1 and CDR2: SGHRS, YFSETQ. Trimming cost V 3 bases and J 9 bases; bases outside gene matches: 8. The CDR3 sequence: CASSWGLAGVTSEQFF. The CDR3, as DNA: TGCGCCAGCAGCTGGGGACTAGCGGGAGTTACAAGTGAGCAGTTCTTC.

The chain has TRBV9 and TRBJ2-6; TRBD1 aligns across 10 bases. V trimming: 4 bases; J trimming: 1 base; junction bases outside the gene matches: 5. The CDR3 consists of 17 residues. Germline values: CDR1 SGDLS, CDR2 YYNGEE. The CDR3 coding sequence is TGTGCCAGCAGCAGACAGGGGGCAATGTCTGGGGCCAACGTCCTGACTTTC. Translation: CASSRQGAMSGANVLTF.

The chain employs TRBV30 and TRBJ1-2; D possibly corresponds to TRBD1 (6 bases). Germline CDR1 reads GTSNPN; CDR2 reads SVGIG (reference sequence). Trimming shortened V by 7 bases and J by 4 bases, and 19 bases separated the two germline ends. The CDR3 sequence is 14 residues long. The CDR3 spells CASPRGGSFYGYTF. The CDR3 bases are TGTGCCTCCCCCAGAGGGGGGTCTTTCTATGGCTACACCTTC. The entire variable domain, with the rest obtained from reference TRBV30 and TRBJ1-2, is as follows: SQTIHQWPATLVQPVGSPLSLECTVEGTSNPNLYWYRQAAGRGLQLLFYSVGIGQISSEVPQNLSASRPQDRQFILSSKKLLLSDSGFYLCASPRGGSFYGYTFGSGTRLTVV.

This clone appeared a few times. Other DNA sequences from this sample encode an identical CDR3 as well. The rearrangement links TRBV28 to TRBJ2-7, with TRBD1 matching 7 bases. Unmatched junction bases numbered 2, after V lost 5 bases and J lost 1 base. Germline CDR1 reads MDHEN; CDR2 reads SYDVKM. The CDR3 is 13 amino acids. CDR3 protein: CASSLGQSYEQYF. CDR3 sequence (DNA): TGTGCCAGCAGTCTGGGACAGTCCTACGAGCAGTACTTC.

The chain employs TRBV7-9 and TRBJ1-1; D possibly corresponds to TRBD1 (6 bases). Trimming stripped 5 bases from V and 8 bases from J, with 12 bases between. The CDR3 totals 12 residues. Germline V gives CDR1 SEHNR, CDR2 FQNEAQ (reference sequence). The CDR3 nucleotides are TGTGCCAGCAGCCTAGGACAGCAAGAAGCTTTCTTT. This translates into CASSLGQQEAFF.

CDR3 in DNA: TGTGCCAGCAGCCAAGGACTAGCGGGGACCGGGGAGCTGTTTTTT. This sequence encodes CASSQGLAGTGELFF. The gene calls are TRBV14 and TRBJ2-2; 11 nucleotides match TRBD2. Trimming took 1 base from V and 5 from J; bases not matched to a gene: 0. The CDR3 length is 15 residues. Germline V gene lookup returns CDR1 SGHDN and CDR2 FVKESK.

V is TRBV25-1 and J is TRBJ2-7, with 12 bases aligning to TRBD1. CDR1 MGHDK and CDR2 SYGVNS come from the germline V gene. V lost 5 bases to trimming and J lost 6 bases; unmatched junction nucleotides: 11. The CDR3 spans 16 residues. For the CDR3, the DNA is TGTGCCAGCAGTTCCACTCAGGGACAGGGGGCCCTCGAGCAGTACTTC. This translates into CASSSTQGQGALEQYF.

This clone came up once. The CDR3, as DNA: TGTGCCAGCAGCTTAGGCGACGGAGCCTATGGCTACACCTTC. Protein: CASSLGDGAYGYTF. The rearrangement joins TRBV7-2 to TRBJ1-2; D remains ambiguous. V gave up 1 base and J gave up 4 bases, with 10 bases separating them. The CDR3 contains 14 residues. Per the germline V gene, CDR1 is SGHTA and CDR2 is FQGNSA.

The rearrangement joins TRBV7-9 to TRBJ2-7; D possibly corresponds to TRBD1 (5 bases). Germline-derived CDR1 and CDR2 are SEHNR and FQNEAQ (reference sequence). Trimming took 0 bases from V and 2 from J, leaving 17 bases between them. The CDR3 contains 17 residues. Written as DNA, the CDR3 is TGTGCCAGCAGCTTAGCGTCAGGGCCCGAGCGAGCCTACGAGCAGTACTTC. As protein: CASSLASGPERAYEQYF. Supplemented by reference TRBV7-9 and TRBJ2-7, the full variable domain reads DTGVSQNPRHKITKRGQNVTFRCDPISEHNRLYWYRQTLGQGPEFLTYFQNEAQLEKSRLLSDRFSAERPKGSFSTLEIQRTEQGDSAMYLCASSLASGPERAYEQYFGPGTRLTVT.